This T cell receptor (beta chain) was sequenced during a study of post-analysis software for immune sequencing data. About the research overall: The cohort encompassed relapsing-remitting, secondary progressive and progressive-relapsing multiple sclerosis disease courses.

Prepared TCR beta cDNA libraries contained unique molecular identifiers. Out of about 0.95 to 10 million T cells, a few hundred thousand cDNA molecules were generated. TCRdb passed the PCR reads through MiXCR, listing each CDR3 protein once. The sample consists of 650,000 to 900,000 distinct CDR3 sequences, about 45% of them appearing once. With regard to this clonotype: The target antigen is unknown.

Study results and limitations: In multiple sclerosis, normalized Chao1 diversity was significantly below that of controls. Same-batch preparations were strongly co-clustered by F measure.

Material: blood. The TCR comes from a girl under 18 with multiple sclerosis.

CDR3 nucleotide sequence: TGCAGTGCTAGGGTAGCGGACTCCTACGAGCAGTACTTC. Translation gives CSARVADSYEQYF. The genes are TRBV20-1 and TRBJ2-7, with D tentatively TRBD2 (6 bases). V lost 3 bases to trimming and J lost 0 bases, with 9 bases between them. This CDR3 contains 13 residues. CDR1 is DFQATT and CDR2 is SNEGSKA in the germline V gene (reference sequence).